The 9 T cell receptor beta chains below all came from one sample that was sequenced in a study of long-term antiretroviral therapy in people with HIV. Run at survey level, the immunoSEQ assay was version v3.0. Using immunoSEQ multiplex PCR, the repertoire was profiled, and TCRdb retains in-frame clones only, with some absent. Of some 21,000 clones in the sample, over 75% were seen once. The specimen was unsorted PBMCs, collected 0.3 years after starting antiretroviral therapy. The receptors were sampled from a man in his fifties or sixties with HIV.

This sequence joins TRBV4-1 and TRBJ2-7; TRBD2 aligns across 7 bases. Germline CDR1 is MGHRA and CDR2 is YSYEKL. The CDR3 runs to 15 residues. J lost 0 bases, V lost 0 bases, and 2 bases had no gene match. The CDR3 sequence is CASSQDRTSSYEQYF. CDR3 nucleotides: TGCGCCAGCAGCCAAGATAGGACTAGCTCCTACGAGCAGTACTTC.

V and J are TRBV10-3 and TRBJ2-5; no firm D call. The ends were cut back, 9 bases at V and 2 bases at J, with 13 bases in the middle. There are 13 residues in the CDR3. Germline CDR1 and CDR2: ENHRY and SYGVKD. The CDR3 region has the DNA TGTGCCATAGACTCCGGAGCGCAAGAGACCCAGTACTTC. Its translation is CAIDSGAQETQYF.

This clone turned up a few times. The chain employs TRBV7-9 and TRBJ2-7, with 7 nucleotides matching TRBD1. Germline-derived CDR1 and CDR2 are SEHNR and FQNEAQ (reference sequence). The CDR3 runs 15 residues. V was clipped by 1 base and J by 1 base; unmatched bases: 4. The DNA for the CDR3 is TGTGCCAGCAGCTTAGTAACAGGGGATTCCTACGAGCAGTACTTC. Its translation: CASSLVTGDSYEQYF. The complete variable domain, with remaining parts taken from reference TRBV7-9 and TRBJ2-7, reads DTGVSQNPRHKITKRGQNVTFRCDPISEHNRLYWYRQTLGQGPEFLTYFQNEAQLEKSRLLSDRFSAERPKGSFSTLEIQRTEQGDSAMYLCASSLVTGDSYEQYFGPGTRLTVT.

The J gene is TRBJ2-7, the V gene TRBV7-9; 8 nucleotides align to TRBD2. Germline V lookup: CDR1 SEHNR, CDR2 FQNEAQ (reference sequence). Unmatched junction bases numbered 6, after V lost 5 bases and J lost 6 bases. The CDR3 consists of 13 residues. The CDR3 spells CASSVRTSSEQYF. The DNA for the CDR3 is TGTGCCAGCAGCGTTAGGACTAGCAGCGAGCAGTACTTC.

The chain combines TRBV11-2 with TRBJ2-1; the D gene is possibly TRBD2 (5 bases). Germline V gene lookup returns CDR1 SGHAT and CDR2 FQNNGV. The CDR3 spans 13 residues. Trimming pared 5 bases from V and 3 bases from J, leaving 8 bases between. CDR3 loop: CASSPSFYNEQFF. Here the CDR3 DNA reads TGTGCCAGCAGCCCTAGCTTCTACAATGAGCAGTTCTTC.

The rearrangement links TRBV11-2 to TRBJ1-1; TRBD1 is a possible D gene (5 bases). The CDR3 contains 16 residues. Trimming took 1 base from V and 0 from J, leaving 12 bases between them. The germline V gene has CDR1 SGHAT and CDR2 FQNNGV. Written as DNA, the CDR3 is TGTGCCAGCAGCTTAGTGAGGGGCGTGATGAACACTGAAGCTTTCTTT. Its protein is CASSLVRGVMNTEAFF. The full variable domain, with the rest looked up from reference TRBV11-2 and TRBJ1-1, is EAGVAQSPRYKIIEKRQSVAFWCNPISGHATLYWYQQILGQGPKLLIQFQNNGVVDDSQLPKDRFSAERLKGVDSTLKIQPAKLEDSAVYLCASSLVRGVMNTEAFFGQGTRLTVV.

CDR3 nucleotides: TGTGCCAGCAGCCCCGGTCGGCCCGGGGGGCTCACAGATACGCAGTATTTT. It yields the protein CASSPGRPGGLTDTQYF. The rearrangement joins TRBV5-4 to TRBJ2-3; D is possibly TRBD2 (7 bases). Trimming removed 4 bases from V and 2 bases from J, with 20 bases in between. CDR3 length: 17 amino acids. Germline V gene sequence: CDR1 SGHNT, CDR2 YYREEE (reference sequence).

The chain joins TRBV10-2 to TRBJ2-7; a weak D match, TRBD2 (5 bases). The CDR3 contains 14 residues. Germline CDR1 and CDR2: WSHSY and SAAADI. Trimming pared 2 bases from V and 4 bases from J, leaving 12 bases between. CDR3 sequence (DNA): TGCGCCAGCAGTGAGAGCGGCCCGCTTTACGAGCAGTACTTC. Translated: CASSESGPLYEQYF.

The sample holds a few counts of this clone. V gene TRBV6-6 combines with J gene TRBJ1-5; D is ambiguous. Looked up from germline, CDR1 is MNHNY and CDR2 is SVGAGI (reference sequence). Trimming took off 2 bases at V and 2 bases at J, with 10 bases between the two ends. This CDR3 is 15 amino acids long. The chain's CDR3 is CASSYGVLGNQPQHF. The CDR3 bases are TGTGCCAGCAGTTACGGGGTGTTGGGCAATCAGCCCCAGCATTTT.